By sample fraction, the clone carrying this T cell receptor beta chain is medium-sized. Antigen: not known. This entry comes from a study of vaccination effects on CD4 cells after COVID-19. Study results and limitations: Clones induced by infection and by vaccine showed marked clonal contraction late after vaccination.

With the ViraFEST assay, the study expanded antigen-specific CD4+ T cells using viral peptide pools, then sequenced them. It was after approximately 11 days of culture that CD4+ T cells were isolated. The person was diagnosed with PCR-confirmed SARS-CoV-2 infection between March and December 2020. The cohort was immunized with two doses of either the BNT162b2 or mRNA-1273 vaccine. Fresh IL-2-containing medium replaced half the medium on days 3 and 7. Germline trimming cut 4 bases from V and 5 bases from J; bases unmatched to any gene: 10. From germline, CDR1 is SGHRS and CDR2 YFSETQ. The CDR3 contains 15 residues. Produced via immunoSEQ multiplex PCR; TCRdb's table is partial and in-frame only. The repertoire holds more than 10,000 clones, roughly 73% seen once, with around 33% in the top ten.

This chain joins TRBV5-1 and TRBJ2-7; 9 bases match TRBD1. The TCR sequence derives from a human donor who had a prior SARS-CoV-2 infection. The sequencing here drew on CD4+ T cells from PBMCs cultured with HCoV-NL63 spike peptides, taken after COVID-19 vaccination. The CDR3 spells CASSRGQGSGDEQYF. The DNA for the CDR3 is TGCGCCAGCAGCCGGGGACAGGGCTCCGGGGACGAGCAGTACTTC.